Following are 17 T cell receptor beta chains from one sample sequenced in a study of cytomegalovirus exposure and HLA in healthy donors. 60 Vbeta and 13 Jbeta primers were used in PCR. Sequencing used immunoSEQ multiplex PCR; TCRdb keeps in-frame clones, though not all of them. Here the sample spans fewer than 80,000 clones, 60% to 75% being singletons. Sequenced sample: PBMCs. These receptors all stem from a woman between 55 and 75 years old in good health and CMV-seropositive.

The chain recombines TRBV5-1 with TRBJ2-5, with TRBD1 matching 8 bases. The CDR3 loop spans 14 amino acids. Germline-derived CDR1 and CDR2 are SGHRS and YFSETQ. With V trimmed by 4 bases and J by 5 bases, 7 bases remained unmatched. The CDR3 spells CASSTAGGRETQYF. The CDR3 nucleotides are TGCGCCAGCAGCACTGCAGGGGGCCGGGAGACCCAGTACTTC. Together with reference TRBV5-1 and TRBJ2-5, the CDR3 gives the full variable domain: KAGVTQTPRYLIKTRGQQVTLSCSPISGHRSVSWYQQTPGQGLQFLFEYFSETQRNKGNFPGRFSGRQFSNSRSEMNVSTLELGDSALYLCASSTAGGRETQYFGPGTRLLVL.

This chain uses TRBV5-4 with TRBJ2-6; possibly TRBD2 for D (5 bases). The CDR3 loop spans 16 amino acids. Germline CDR1 and CDR2: SGHNT and YYREEE (reference sequence). The V end lost 6 bases, the J end lost 1 base, and 14 bases lay between the germline ends. The CDR3 sequence: CASTFPGGSGANVLTF. The DNA for the CDR3 is TGTGCCAGCACCTTCCCTGGAGGTTCTGGGGCCAACGTCCTGACTTTC.

This chain joins TRBV2 and TRBJ2-7; 7 nucleotides line up with TRBD1. V trimming: 3 bases; J trimming: 3 bases; junction bases outside the gene matches: 8. Germline assignment: CDR1 SNHLY and CDR2 FYNNEI. The length of the CDR3 is 15 residues. The CDR3 DNA follows: TGTGCCAGCAGTGAGTCGACAGGGAGCATCTACGAGCAGTACTTC. Protein: CASSESTGSIYEQYF.

This chain joins TRBV5-4 and TRBJ1-1; D might be TRBD1 (6 bases). The CDR3 loop spans 12 amino acids. Germline loops: CDR1 SGHNT, CDR2 YYREEE (reference sequence). The V end lost 8 bases, the J end lost 5 bases, and 13 bases lay between the germline ends. The CDR3 loop reads CASYRVRTEAFF. DNA of the CDR3: TGTGCCAGTTACAGGGTCAGGACTGAAGCTTTCTTT.

This rearrangement joins TRBV12-5 to TRBJ1-4; TRBD1 matches 7 bases. V was clipped by 5 bases and J by 6 bases; unmatched bases: 6. Germline CDR1 and CDR2: LGHNT and FRNRAP. The CDR3 is 14 residues long. CDR3 nucleotides: TGTGCTAGTGGTACGGACAGGAGGGATGAAAAACTGTTTTTT. This sequence encodes CASGTDRRDEKLFF.

The CDR3 DNA is TGTGCCAGTACCCCTCGGGACACGAATGGCTACACCTTC. Translating it yields CASTPRDTNGYTF. The chain employs TRBV19 and TRBJ1-2, with D tentatively TRBD1 (6 bases). The V end was cut by 7 bases, the J end by 6 bases, with 15 bases between. CDR1 and CDR2 from the germline V gene are LNHDA and SQIVND (reference sequence). This CDR3 has 13 residues.

This clone was counted only a few times. V usage is TRBV5-8 and J usage is TRBJ1-1; D is undetermined. This CDR3 is 12 amino acids long. V gave up 0 bases and J gave up 6 bases, with 6 bases separating them. Germline lookup yields CDR1 SGHTS and CDR2 YDEGEE. In DNA, the CDR3 is TGTGCCAGCAGCTTGGATCTGTCTGAAGCTTTCTTT. Amino acid sequence: CASSLDLSEAFF.

The J gene is TRBJ1-6, the V gene TRBV30; D remains unclear. From germline, CDR1 is GTSNPN and CDR2 SVGIG (reference sequence). The CDR3 totals 16 residues. V was shortened by 1 base and J by 0 bases, with 10 bases between the two germline ends. The CDR3 region is CAWSAASSSYNSPLHF. The CDR3 DNA reads as TGTGCCTGGAGTGCAGCGAGTAGCTCCTATAATTCACCCCTCCACTTT.

This clone has a single count. The gene calls are TRBV5-1 and TRBJ1-1, with TRBD1 matching 8 bases. The length of the CDR3 is 17 residues. Germline CDR1 is SGHRS and CDR2 is YFSETQ. V gave up 3 bases and J gave up 7 bases; unmatched junction bases: 17. The CDR3 region has the DNA TGCGCCAGCAGCTCCGAACAGGGGGGGGAGAGGCGGAATGAAGCTTTCTTT. Protein: CASSSEQGGERRNEAFF.

CDR3 sequence reads: CASRYPGTGGRAFF. The CDR3 nucleotides are TGTGCCAGCAGGTATCCCGGGACAGGGGGTCGAGCTTTCTTT. The chain has TRBV2 and TRBJ1-1, with TRBD1 matching over 11 bases. Germline loops: CDR1 SNHLY, CDR2 FYNNEI. The CDR3 contains 14 residues. Trimming cost V 6 bases and J 10 bases; bases outside gene matches: 10.

The V and J genes are TRBV29-1 and TRBJ2-1, with TRBD2 matching over 11 bases. Germline-derived CDR1 and CDR2 are SQVTM and ANQGSEA. The V gene end was trimmed by 5 bases and the J gene end by 5 bases; junction bases not matched to a gene: 8. The CDR3 is made up of 15 amino acids. DNA of the CDR3: TGCAGCGTTCCCACTCTAGCGGGGGGCAACAATGAGCAGTTCTTC. Translated, it gives CSVPTLAGGNNEQFF.

The chain combines TRBV11-3 with TRBJ2-7, with a possible D match to TRBD2 (6 bases). Per the germline V gene, CDR1 is SGHNT and CDR2 is YENEEA. V shed 5 bases and J shed 4 bases, with 15 bases lying between them. This CDR3 comprises 14 residues. CDR3 nucleotide sequence: TGTGCCAGCAGCCAAGGCGGAGGGGAGTACGAGCAGTACTTC. Amino acid sequence: CASSQGGGEYEQYF.

The sample holds one count of this clone. This rearrangement joins TRBV9 to TRBJ2-2; 9 bases match TRBD2. V dropped 7 bases and J dropped 3; count of bases not matched to a gene: 7. Germline CDR1 SGDLS, CDR2 YYNGEE. The length of the CDR3 is 15 residues. The CDR3: CASGRRTSDTGELFF. The CDR3 nucleotides read TGTGCCAGCGGGAGGAGGACTAGCGACACCGGGGAGCTGTTTTTT.

The chain links TRBV5-6 to TRBJ1-1, with D possibly being TRBD1 (5 bases). Looked up from germline, CDR1 is SGHDT and CDR2 is YYEEEE. Trimming left V 6 bases short and J 3 bases short, with 15 bases between. The CDR3 length is 14 residues. The CDR3 sequence: CASNIRAWDTEAFF. The CDR3 bases are TGTGCCAGCAACATCAGGGCCTGGGACACTGAAGCTTTCTTT.

The genes are TRBV5-6 and TRBJ1-4; no firm D call. This CDR3 is built from 12 residues. Trimming removed 2 bases at V and 7 bases at J, with 6 bases between. Germline values: CDR1 SGHDT, CDR2 YYEEEE. This CDR3 reads CASSFNFEKLFF. The CDR3 DNA reads as TGTGCCAGCAGCTTTAACTTTGAAAAACTGTTTTTT.

The chain links TRBV29-1 to TRBJ2-4; 8 nucleotides agree with TRBD1. The trim removed 7 bases at V and 8 bases at J, leaving 7 bases unmatched. The CDR3 is 12 residues long. Germline assignment: CDR1 SQVTM and CDR2 ANQGSEA. This CDR3 reads CSAQTGEDIQYF. In nucleotides, the CDR3 is TGCAGCGCCCAGACAGGGGAGGACATTCAGTACTTC.

CDR3 residues: CASSPGQGASGPQHF. The CDR3 DNA sequence: TGTGCCAGCAGCCCGGGACAGGGGGCTTCGGGGCCCCAGCATTTT. The rearrangement joins TRBV6-5 to TRBJ1-5; the match to TRBD1 covers 12 bases. V lost 6 bases, J lost 9 bases, and 9 bases stayed unmatched. Germline CDR1 and CDR2: MNHEY and SVGAGI. CDR3 length equals 15 residues.